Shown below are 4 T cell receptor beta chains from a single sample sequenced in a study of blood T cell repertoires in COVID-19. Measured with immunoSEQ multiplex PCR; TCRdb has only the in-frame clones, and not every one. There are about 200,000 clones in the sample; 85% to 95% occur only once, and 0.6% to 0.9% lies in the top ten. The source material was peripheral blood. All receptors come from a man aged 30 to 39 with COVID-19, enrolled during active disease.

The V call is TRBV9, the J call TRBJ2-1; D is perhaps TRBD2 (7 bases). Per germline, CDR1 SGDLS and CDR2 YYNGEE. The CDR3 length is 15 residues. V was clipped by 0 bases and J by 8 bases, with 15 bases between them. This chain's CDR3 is CASSVVSGGGDEQFF. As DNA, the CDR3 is TGTGCCAGCAGCGTAGTGTCGGGGGGCGGGGATGAGCAGTTCTTC.

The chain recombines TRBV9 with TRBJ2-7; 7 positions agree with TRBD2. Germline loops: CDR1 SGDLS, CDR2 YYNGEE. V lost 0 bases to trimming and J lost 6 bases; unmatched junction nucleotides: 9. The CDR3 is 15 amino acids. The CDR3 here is CASSVGGEGRGEQYF. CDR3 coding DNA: TGTGCCAGCAGCGTAGGGGGCGAGGGGAGGGGCGAGCAGTACTTC.

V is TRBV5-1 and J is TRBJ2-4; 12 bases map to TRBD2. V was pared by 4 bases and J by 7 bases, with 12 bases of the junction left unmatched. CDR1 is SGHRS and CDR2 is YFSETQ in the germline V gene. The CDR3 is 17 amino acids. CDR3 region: CASSAGLAGIVGNIQYF. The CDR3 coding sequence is TGCGCCAGCAGCGCCGGACTAGCGGGGATCGTGGGGAACATTCAGTACTTC. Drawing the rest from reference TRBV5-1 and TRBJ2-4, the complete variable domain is KAGVTQTPRYLIKTRGQQVTLSCSPISGHRSVSWYQQTPGQGLQFLFEYFSETQRNKGNFPGRFSGRQFSNSRSEMNVSTLELGDSALYLCASSAGLAGIVGNIQYFGAGTRLSVL.

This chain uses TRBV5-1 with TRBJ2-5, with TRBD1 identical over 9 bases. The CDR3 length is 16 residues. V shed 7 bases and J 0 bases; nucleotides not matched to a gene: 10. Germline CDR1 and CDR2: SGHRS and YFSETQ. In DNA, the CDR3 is TGCGCCAGCGGGGCCGGGACAGGGTCTTACCAAGAGACCCAGTACTTC. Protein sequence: CASGAGTGSYQETQYF.